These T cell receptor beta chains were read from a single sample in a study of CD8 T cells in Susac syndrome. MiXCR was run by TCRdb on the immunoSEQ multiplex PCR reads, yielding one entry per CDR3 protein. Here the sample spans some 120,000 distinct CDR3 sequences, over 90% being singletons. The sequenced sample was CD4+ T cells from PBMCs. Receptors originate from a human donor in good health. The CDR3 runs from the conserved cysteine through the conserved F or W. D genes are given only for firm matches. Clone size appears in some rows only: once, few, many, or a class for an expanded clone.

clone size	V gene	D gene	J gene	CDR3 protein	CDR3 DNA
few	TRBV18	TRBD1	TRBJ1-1	CASSPTGLNTEAFF	TGTGCCAGCTCACCGACAGGGTTGAACACTGAAGCTTTCTTT
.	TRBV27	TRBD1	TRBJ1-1	CASSSKTGVTEAFF	TGTGCCAGCAGTTCCAAGACAGGGGTAACTGAAGCTTTCTTT
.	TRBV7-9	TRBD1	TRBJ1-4	CASSRQGAGEKLFF	TGTGCCAGCAGCCGACAGGGGGCGGGTGAAAAACTGTTTTTT
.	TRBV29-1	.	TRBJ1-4	CSVDGGLNEKLFF	TGCAGCGTTGACGGGGGTCTGAATGAAAAACTGTTTTTT
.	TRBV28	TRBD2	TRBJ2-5	CASSRTSGETQYF	TGTGCCAGCAGTAGGACTAGCGGCGAGACCCAGTACTTC
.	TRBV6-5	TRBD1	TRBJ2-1	CASIPDRGGYNEQFF	TGTGCCAGCATTCCGGACAGGGGGGGCTACAATGAGCAGTTCTTC
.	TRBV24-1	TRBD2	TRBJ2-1	CATSEILSGRGYEQFF	TGTGCCACCAGTGAAATCCTTAGCGGGAGAGGCTATGAGCAGTTCTTC
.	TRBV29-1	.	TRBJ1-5	CSVEFAGDQPQHF	TGCAGCGTTGAGTTTGCGGGGGATCAGCCCCAGCATTTT
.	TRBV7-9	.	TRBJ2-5	CASSPEGGETQYF	TGTGCCAGCAGCCCCGAGGGGGGAGAGACCCAGTACTTC
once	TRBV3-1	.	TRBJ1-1	CASSQVEGGSEAFF	TGTGCCAGCAGCCAAGTCGAGGGTGGATCTGAAGCTTTCTTT
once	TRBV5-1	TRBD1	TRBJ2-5	CASSLERGRETQYF	TGCGCCAGCAGCTTGGAGAGGGGGCGGGAGACCCAGTACTTC
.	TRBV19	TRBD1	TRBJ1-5	CASTQGAMGQPQHF	TGTGCCAGTACTCAGGGGGCTATGGGTCAGCCCCAGCATTTT
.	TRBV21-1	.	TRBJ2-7	CASSKDSGTGDAGAYEQYF	TGTGCCAGCAGCAAAGACTCCGGGACAGGGGACGCTGGGGCCTACGAGCAGTACTTC
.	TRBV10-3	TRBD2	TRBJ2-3	CAIGRGGGSDTQYF	TGTGCCATCGGTCGGGGGGGAGGGAGTGATACGCAGTATTTT
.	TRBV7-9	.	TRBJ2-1	CASSPARGGSYNEQFF	TGTGCCAGCAGCCCAGCAAGGGGAGGATCCTACAATGAGCAGTTCTTC